Each of the 19 T cell receptor beta chains below was sequenced from the same sample in a study of regulatory T cells in long-lasting Graves disease (dated by TCRdb to 2020 to 2022). The meaning of the sample's time point label: newly diagnosed GD, antithyroid drugs for less than 3 months. For both TCR sequencing and RNA sequencing, RNA was extracted from PBMCs using TRIzol. The library was generated by multiplex PCR. Sequencing took place on an Illumina HiSeq 4000. CDR3 regions were amplified by Arm-PCR with iRepertoire HTBI primers to construct TCR beta libraries. The raw public data were reprocessed by TCRdb itself: fastp quality trimming at Q25, MiXCR clonotype calling, in-frame beta chains only. Entries are consolidated by CDR3 protein sequence, retaining the most common genes and DNA. The sample table shows about 440,000 distinct CDR3 sequences, and 14% to 15% are seen once. The biggest ten clones account for roughly a sixth of the sample.

The same specimen was also included in a second study, on T cells in Graves' hyperthyroidism and ophthalmopathy.

The sequencing used peripheral blood mononuclear cells (PBMCs), collected at new diagnosis, from a patient treated with antithyroid drugs. The receptors originated from a woman aged 25-40 years with Graves disease. Donor details come from another sample of the same person, matched by shared clones.

In this sample, this clonotype turned up many times. This sequence joins TRBV6-1 and TRBJ2-7; D is uncertain. Germline CDR1 reads MNHNS; CDR2 reads SASEGT. This CDR3 comprises 12 residues. Between the trimmed V and J ends, which lost 6 bases and 0 bases, there was a span of 6 bases. The CDR3 DNA reads TGTGCCAGCAGAGTTGTCTCCTACGAGCAGTACTTC. Amino acids: CASRVVSYEQYF.

This clonotype was recorded a few times. V is TRBV20-1 and J is TRBJ2-3; a possible D gene is TRBD1 (5 bases). The CDR3 has 14 residues. CDR1 DFQATT and CDR2 SNEGSKA come from the germline V gene (reference sequence). V lost 3 bases to trimming and J lost 4 bases, with 14 bases between them. The CDR3 DNA sequence: TGCAGTGCTAGGGGCCCAGGGTGGGCAGATACGCAGTATTTT. Translated: CSARGPGWADTQYF.

There are many counts of this clonotype. The V gene is TRBV7-7, the J gene TRBJ2-4; tentatively, D is TRBD1 (5 bases). Per the germline V gene, CDR1 is SSHAT and CDR2 is FNYEAQ (reference sequence). The CDR3 length is 17 residues. Trimming left V 3 bases short and J 3 bases short, with 18 bases between. CDR3 nucleotide sequence: TGTGCCAGCAGCTTCACAGACAGTACCGGCGGCAAAAACATTCAGTACTTC. Its protein product is CASSFTDSTGGKNIQYF.

The sample holds many counts of this clonotype. The chain links TRBV20-1 to TRBJ1-1, with a tentative D call TRBD1 (6 bases). V was clipped by 6 bases and J by 8 bases, with 16 bases between them. Germline V gives CDR1 DFQATT, CDR2 SNEGSKA (reference sequence). The length of the CDR3 is 12 residues. The CDR3 coding sequence is TGCAGTGCCCCACGAAGGGGGATGGAAGCTTTCTTT. It specifies CSAPRRGMEAFF.

The chain combines TRBV2 with TRBJ1-5, with no clear D. CDR3 length: 14 amino acids. Germline V gene sequence: CDR1 SNHLY, CDR2 FYNNEI. V dropped 8 bases and J dropped 9 bases, with 20 bases sitting between them. The CDR3 DNA follows: TGTGCCAGCGTGCTGAACGGGAATCAGCGGCCCCAGCATTTT. Its translation: CASVLNGNQRPQHF.

The chain carries TRBV7-3 and TRBJ2-1; D gene uncertain. This CDR3 has 13 amino acids. Germline V gene data show CDR1 as SGHTA and CDR2 as FQGTGA. V was shortened by 5 bases and J by 9 bases, with 14 bases between the two germline ends. CDR3 residues: CASSPQIVGEQFF. The DNA for the CDR3 is TGTGCCAGCAGCCCGCAGATCGTTGGTGAGCAGTTCTTC.

This clonotype was counted many times. This chain uses TRBV6-1 with TRBJ2-3; TRBD2 agrees at 13 bases. The CDR3 is 16 residues long. Trimming at V came to 5 bases and at J to 4 bases, leaving 6 bases not matched to a gene. Per the germline V gene, CDR1 is MNHNS and CDR2 is SASEGT. The CDR3 spells CASSTGTSGTPDTQYF. DNA for the CDR3: TGTGCCAGCAGTACCGGGACTAGCGGGACCCCAGATACGCAGTATTTT.

The V and J genes are TRBV6-2 or TRBV6-3 and TRBJ1-1; 7 nucleotides line up with TRBD1. The CDR3 runs 13 residues. CDR1 is MNHEY, CDR2 SVGEGT, per germline. V was clipped by 6 bases and J by 5 bases; unmatched bases: 6. The CDR3 region is CASSDRERTEAFF. The CDR3 nucleotides are TGTGCCAGCAGCGACAGGGAGAGAACTGAAGCTTTCTTT.

This clonotype came up a few times. The V gene is TRBV2, the J gene TRBJ2-7; TRBD1 aligns across 10 bases. Trimming removed 6 bases from V and 11 bases from J; junction bases left unmatched: 19. Germline V gene lookup returns CDR1 SNHLY and CDR2 FYNNEI. CDR3 length equals 16 residues. The CDR3 sequence: CASRPSTGTGAIREYF. DNA of the CDR3: TGTGCCAGCAGGCCATCGACCGGGACAGGGGCCATAAGGGAGTACTTC.

The V gene is TRBV7-8, the J gene TRBJ2-2; 7 bases map to TRBD2. The CDR3 consists of 14 residues. V shed 6 bases and J 6 bases; nucleotides not matched to a gene: 7. Germline V lookup: CDR1 SGHVS, CDR2 FQNEAQ. The CDR3 spells CASRAGVRAGELFF. CDR3 sequence (DNA): TGTGCCAGCAGGGCGGGAGTAAGGGCCGGGGAGCTGTTTTTT. The entire variable domain, with the rest obtained from reference TRBV7-8 and TRBJ2-2, is as follows: GAGVSQSPRYKVAKRGQDVALRCDPISGHVSLFWYQQALGQGPEFLTYFQNEAQLDKSGLPSDRFFAERPEGSVSTLKIQRTQQEDSAVYLCASRAGVRAGELFFGEGSRLTVL.

The chain is built from TRBV12-3 or TRBV12-4 and TRBJ1-1, with a possible D match to TRBD1 (6 bases). Trimming stripped 6 bases from V and 1 base from J, with 15 bases between. The CDR3 covers 15 residues. The CDR3 DNA reads as TGTGCCAGCAGACCACAGGGACGCGAGAACACTGAAGCTTTCTTT. Translating gives CASRPQGRENTEAFF.

About this clonotype: The junction departs from germline at one end; a sequencing error may be responsible. The V call is TRBV15, the J call TRBJ2-7; D remains unclear. The CDR3 is 14 amino acids. The germline gives CDR1 LNHNV, CDR2 YYDKDF (reference sequence). CDR3: CATSTAGSYNEQCF. The CDR3, as DNA: TGTGCCACCAGTACCGCTGGCTCCTACAATGAGCAGTGCTTC.

This clonotype was seen a few times. This chain connects TRBV27 to TRBJ2-5; D is unclear. Between the trimmed V and J ends, which lost 0 bases and 7 bases, there was a span of 15 bases. In germline, CDR1 is MNHEY, CDR2 SMNVEV (reference sequence). This CDR3 is built from 15 residues. The CDR3 DNA reads TGTGCCAGCAGTTTATCACAAACCATTATAGGGACCCAGTACTTC. Protein: CASSLSQTIIGTQYF.

This clonotype was counted many times. The chain couples TRBV2 to TRBJ1-2; D gene uncertain. CDR1 is SNHLY and CDR2 is FYNNEI in the germline V gene. This CDR3 is built from 10 residues. With 8 bases removed from V and 5 bases from J, the gap between germline ends came to 6 bases. The chain's CDR3 is CASAQYGYTF. The DNA of the CDR3 is TGTGCCAGCGCCCAATATGGCTACACCTTC.

This clonotype was counted only a few times. DNA of the CDR3: TGTGCCAGCAGCCGCCGAATGACTAGCGGGAACACCGGGGAGCTGTTTTTT. This codes for CASSRRMTSGNTGELFF. The chain joins TRBV14 to TRBJ2-2; 9 bases are a match to TRBD2. CDR1 is SGHDN, CDR2 FVKESK, per germline. The CDR3 runs 17 residues. The ends lost 4 bases at V and 1 base at J; junction bases unmatched: 7.

This clonotype was seen many times. The chain couples TRBV27 to TRBJ1-2; tentative D call: TRBD1 (5 bases). V was trimmed by 2 bases and J by 4 bases, leaving 11 bases between them. The V gene's germline CDR1 is MNHEY and CDR2 SMNVEV (reference sequence). The CDR3 loop spans 14 amino acids. CDR3 bases: TGTGCCAGCAGTTTACAGGGATCCCCCTATGGCTACACCTTC. Translating gives CASSLQGSPYGYTF.

This clonotype was observed many times. The chain joins TRBV10-3 to TRBJ1-2, with D uncertain. Germline-derived CDR1 and CDR2 are ENHRY and SYGVKD. The CDR3 is 15 amino acids. V was clipped by 7 bases and J by 4 bases, with 19 bases between them. This CDR3 is CAITSLRTGSYGYTF. CDR3 nucleotides: TGTGCCATCACCTCCCTCCGGACTGGGAGCTATGGCTACACCTTC.

A few counts support this clonotype. This chain links TRBV7-9 with TRBJ1-4; D remains unclear. Germline assignment: CDR1 SEHNR and CDR2 FQNEAQ (reference sequence). Trimming left V 5 bases short and J 1 base short, with 8 bases between. The CDR3 spans 14 residues. CDR3 in amino acids: CASSTVLTNEKLFF. CDR3 sequence (DNA): TGTGCCAGCAGCACGGTGTTAACTAATGAAAAACTGTTTTTT.

This clonotype was seen a few times. The CDR3 loop is CASSFARGGRGETQYF. The CDR3 nucleotides are TGTGCCAGTAGTTTCGCGCGCGGCGGGAGAGGAGAGACCCAGTACTTC. The V gene is TRBV19, the J gene TRBJ2-5; TRBD2 matches 7 bases. This CDR3 has 16 residues. Germline loops: CDR1 LNHDA, CDR2 SQIVND (reference sequence). Losses at the gene ends were 5 bases for V and 4 bases for J; bases not matched to a gene: 13. The full variable domain, with the rest looked up from reference TRBV19 and TRBJ2-5, is DGGITQSPKYLFRKEGQNVTLSCEQNLNHDAMYWYRQDPGQGLRLIYYSQIVNDFQKGDIAEGYSVSREKKESFPLTVTSAQKNPTAFYLCASSFARGGRGETQYFGPGTRLLVL.